The 27 T cell receptor beta chains below come from one sample, sequenced in a study of OX40 agonist ivuxolimab in advanced cancers. The library was built by means of the immunoSEQ multiplex PCR assay. TCRdb took this table from immuneACCESS and kept in-frame rearrangements with V and J called. Such tables lack part of the clones; where checked against another copy, unresolved V genes explain under half of the gap, and the rest is unexplained. In all, the sample holds around 83,000 clones, and about 88% of those were seen once. The ten largest clones capture roughly 4% of the sample. Sequencing used CD4+ or CD8+ T cells sorted from blood, obtained in a trial of the OX40 agonist ivuxolimab. The source is an adult with an advanced solid tumor such as melanoma, head and neck, liver or kidney cancer.

DNA of the CDR3: TGTGCCAGTAGTGAGCAGTCGAGCGACTTTAAAAAACTGTTTTTT. Translation gives CASSEQSSDFKKLFF. The chain links TRBV19 to TRBJ1-4, with D uncertain. The length of the CDR3 is 15 residues. CDR1 is LNHDA, CDR2 SQIVND, per germline (reference sequence). V dropped 5 bases and J dropped 9 bases, with 19 bases sitting between them.

The chain uses TRBV7-9 and TRBJ2-7; D gene unclear. CDR3 length equals 14 residues. Germline V gene sequence: CDR1 SEHNR, CDR2 FQNEAQ (reference sequence). The V and J ends lost 1 base and 3 bases respectively, with 10 bases between them. DNA of the CDR3: TGTGCCAGCAGCTTAGTGGATGGCAGCTACGAGCAGTACTTC. The encoded protein is CASSLVDGSYEQYF.

This CDR3 reads CASSPYEGPYEQYF. Here the CDR3 DNA reads TGTGCCAGCAGCCCCTATGAGGGTCCCTACGAGCAGTACTTC. J is TRBJ2-7 and V is TRBV7-9; D is perhaps TRBD2 (5 bases). Germline loops: CDR1 SEHNR, CDR2 FQNEAQ (reference sequence). V lost 5 bases to trimming and J lost 2 bases, with 13 bases between them. The CDR3 is made up of 14 amino acids.

This chain connects TRBV5-2 to TRBJ2-6; TRBD2 reflects the table's D call only, with no check against the DNA. TRBV5-2 is tagged as a pseudogene. The CDR3 contains 17 residues. The CDR3 region is CASSRGTGTREANVLTF. The CDR3 nucleotides read TGCGCCAGCAGCCGCGGGACGGGCACTCGAGAGGCCAACGTCCTGACTTTC.

The CDR3 loop reads CASSYPLGTGDYEQYF. The CDR3 DNA reads TGTGCCAGCAGTTATCCTCTCGGGACAGGGGACTACGAGCAGTACTTC. The chain links TRBV6-5 to TRBJ2-7, with 10 bases identical to TRBD1. CDR1 and CDR2 from the germline V gene are MNHEY and SVGAGI. The CDR3 runs to 16 residues. The J segment lost 3 bases and the V segment lost 3 bases, leaving 8 bases of the junction unmatched.

This clone was seen a handful of times. The rearrangement uses TRBV5-5 and TRBJ2-6; 10 bases agree with TRBD1. J gave up 0 bases and V 5 bases, and 11 bases lay outside the gene matches. Germline V CDR1 and CDR2: SGHKS, YYEKEE (reference sequence). This CDR3 is built from 19 residues. CDR3 bases: TGTGCCAGCAGACCCGGGACAGGGGACGGCTTCTCTGGGGCCAACGTCCTGACTTTC. This gives the protein CASRPGTGDGFSGANVLTF.

The rearrangement uses TRBV4-2 and TRBJ2-1, with D possibly matching TRBD2 (5 bases). From germline, CDR1 is LGHNA and CDR2 YNFKEQ. The length of the CDR3 is 15 residues. V was clipped by 2 bases and J by 6 bases, with 14 bases between them. The CDR3 region has the DNA TGTGCCAGCAGCCAAAGGCGACTATCCCTCAATGAGCAGTTCTTC. Translating it yields CASSQRRLSLNEQFF.

This chain uses TRBV7-3 with TRBJ1-2; D is uncertain. Germline CDR1 is SGHTA and CDR2 is FQGTGA. This CDR3 contains 17 residues. V shed 2 bases and J shed 3 bases, with 19 bases lying between them. CDR3 in amino acids: CASSLDGRGKRDYGYTF. In nucleotides, the CDR3 is TGTGCCAGCAGCTTAGATGGGCGAGGGAAGCGGGACTATGGCTACACCTTC.

The V call is TRBV5-1, the J call TRBJ2-1, with D perhaps TRBD2 (6 bases). The CDR3 covers 15 residues. CDR1 and CDR2 (germline): SGHRS, YFSETQ. Trimming shortened V by 2 bases and J by 0 bases, and 9 bases separated the two germline ends. CDR3 in amino acids: CASSLAGLSYNEQFF. For the CDR3, the DNA is TGCGCCAGCAGCTTAGCGGGCCTCTCCTACAATGAGCAGTTCTTC.

The rearrangement links TRBV5-1 to TRBJ2-3; 7 bases are a match to TRBD1. The CDR3 extends over 13 amino acids. Germline V lookup: CDR1 SGHRS, CDR2 YFSETQ. V dropped 3 bases and J dropped 9; count of bases not matched to a gene: 7. DNA for the CDR3: TGCGCCAGCAGCTCGGTGGTACAGGGGACGCAGTATTTT. Protein product: CASSSVVQGTQYF.

With regard to this clone: The same CDR3 is also encoded by other DNA sequences in this sample. The chain combines TRBV27 with TRBJ1-4; no definite D call. The V gene lost 5 bases and the J gene lost 8 bases, with 9 bases spanning the gap. Germline CDR1 reads MNHEY; CDR2 reads SMNVEV (reference sequence). CDR3 length equals 12 residues. In DNA form, the CDR3 reads TGTGCCAGCAGTCACGGAGGGGAAAAACTGTTTTTT. Translating gives CASSHGGEKLFF.

The V call is TRBV5-1, the J call TRBJ1-4; 7 nucleotides align to TRBD1. Germline V CDR1 and CDR2: SGHRS, YFSETQ. The length of the CDR3 is 14 residues. J was trimmed by 8 bases and V by 3 bases; bases with no gene match: 7. This chain's CDR3 is CASSSQGSREKLFF. CDR3 sequence (DNA): TGCGCCAGCAGCTCACAGGGGTCTCGCGAAAAACTGTTTTTT.

The V call is TRBV5-1, the J call TRBJ2-3; the D gene is possibly TRBD1 (6 bases). The CDR3 covers 13 residues. Germline assignment: CDR1 SGHRS and CDR2 YFSETQ. V lost 4 bases and J lost 3, with 9 bases in between. CDR3 amino acids: CASSRQVTDTQYF. CDR3 in DNA: TGCGCCAGCAGCCGACAGGTAACAGATACGCAGTATTTT.

As concerns this clone: Germline and junction disagree at one end, which may indicate a read error. This chain joins TRBV7-7 and TRBJ2-3; possibly TRBD1 for D (5 bases). This CDR3 contains 14 residues. Germline CDR1 SSHAT, CDR2 FNYEAQ (reference sequence). CDR3 bases: TGTGCTAGCAGCTTAGGGGCGGGCACAGATACGCAGTATTTT. Translated, it gives CASSLGAGTDTQYF.

V gene TRBV5-1 combines with J gene TRBJ2-7; D is perhaps TRBD1 or TRBD2 (5 bases each). This CDR3 region has 14 residues. The germline V and J ends were trimmed by 1 base and 2 bases, with 10 bases remaining between them. Germline CDR1 and CDR2: SGHRS and YFSETQ. The CDR3 loop reads CASSLRGPPYEQYF. The CDR3 DNA reads as TGCGCCAGCAGCTTGAGGGGACCACCCTACGAGCAGTACTTC.

This clone is categorized as medium-sized. The V call is TRBV15, the J call TRBJ1-3; D is unresolved. This CDR3 contains 12 residues. The V gene's germline CDR1 is LNHNV and CDR2 YYDKDF (reference sequence). Trimming cost V 3 bases and J 4 bases, with 4 bases left between them. The CDR3 bases are TGTGCCACCAGCAGTCCCGGAAACACCATATATTTT. Its translation: CATSSPGNTIYF.

CDR3 sequence (DNA): TGTGCCAGCATTCCGGGACTAGGACGTGGTGAGCAGTTCTTC. As protein: CASIPGLGRGEQFF. The chain couples TRBV2 to TRBJ2-1, with TRBD2 identical over 8 bases. Germline V gene lookup returns CDR1 SNHLY and CDR2 FYNNEI. The CDR3 totals 14 residues. Trimming took 7 bases from V and 9 from J; bases not matched to a gene: 11.

The chain combines TRBV5-4 with TRBJ2-7, with D maybe TRBD1 (6 bases). V was pared by 0 bases and J by 1 base, with 11 bases between. This CDR3 comprises 15 residues. Germline V lookup: CDR1 SGHNT, CDR2 YYREEE (reference sequence). The CDR3 DNA is TGTGCCAGCAGCTTGGGGACAGATCTTTCCTACGAGCAGTACTTC. As protein: CASSLGTDLSYEQYF.

This sequence joins TRBV29-1 and TRBJ2-1; D gene ambiguous. Germline CDR1 and CDR2: SQVTM and ANQGSEA. Trimming shortened V by 3 bases and J by 10 bases, and 13 bases separated the two germline ends. CDR3 length: 12 amino acids. The chain's CDR3 is CSVEVSRAEQFF. CDR3 nucleotides: TGCAGCGTTGAGGTCTCTAGGGCAGAGCAGTTCTTC.

The chain links TRBV5-3 to TRBJ2-7; D may be TRBD1 (6 bases). TRBV5-3 is an open reading frame whose function is uncertain. Trimming removed 4 bases from V and 0 bases from J, with 14 bases in between. The CDR3 is 15 amino acids. The CDR3 loop is CARSPRGTRSYEQYF. The CDR3 coding sequence is TGTGCCAGAAGCCCCCGAGGGACACGCTCCTACGAGCAGTACTTC.

The chain recombines TRBV6-5 with TRBJ2-3; possibly TRBD1 for D (5 bases). There are 14 residues in the CDR3. Per germline, CDR1 MNHEY and CDR2 SVGAGI. Trimming removed 2 bases from V and 0 bases from J, with 6 bases in between. The chain's CDR3 is CASSYGASTDTQYF. In DNA form, the CDR3 reads TGTGCCAGCAGTTACGGGGCTAGCACAGATACGCAGTATTTT.

The rearrangement links TRBV5-1 to TRBJ1-4; no clear D gene. The CDR3 is 16 amino acids. Trimming cost V 0 bases and J 3 bases, with 12 bases left between them. CDR1 SGHRS and CDR2 YFSETQ come from the germline V gene. This CDR3 reads CASSLDSTGSNEKLFF. DNA of the CDR3: TGCGCCAGCAGCTTGGATTCAACTGGGTCTAATGAAAAACTGTTTTTT.

The CDR3 nucleotides read TGTGCCAGTGGGGTACAGGGGAACACTGAAGCTTTCTTT. Protein: CASGVQGNTEAFF. V is TRBV19 and J is TRBJ1-1; tentatively, D is TRBD1 (6 bases). CDR3 size: 13 residues. V lost 8 bases and J 1 base, leaving 11 bases between the germline ends. Per the germline V gene, CDR1 is LNHDA and CDR2 is SQIVND (reference sequence).

This chain links TRBV6-4 with TRBJ2-1; 8 nucleotides align to TRBD2. This CDR3 has 14 amino acids. The V gene end was trimmed by 4 bases and the J gene end by 8 bases; junction bases not matched to a gene: 7. CDR1 and CDR2 (germline): MRHNA, SNTAGT. This chain's CDR3 is CASSAREGVDEQFF. CDR3 in DNA: TGTGCCAGCAGTGCACGGGAGGGCGTGGATGAGCAGTTCTTC.

The CDR3 loop is CASSPTGRMNTEAFF. CDR3 nucleotide sequence: TGTGCCAGCAGCCCAACGGGACGCATGAACACTGAAGCTTTCTTT. The rearrangement joins TRBV9 to TRBJ1-1, with a tentative D call TRBD1 (5 bases). V lost 4 bases to trimming and J lost 0 bases, with 13 bases between them. This CDR3 comprises 15 residues. Germline V gives CDR1 SGDLS, CDR2 YYNGEE. The full variable domain, completed using reference TRBV9 and TRBJ1-1, is DSGVTQTPKHLITATGQRVTLRCSPRSGDLSVYWYQQSLDQGLQFLIQYYNGEERAKGNILERFSAQQFPDLHSELNLSSLELGDSALYFCASSPTGRMNTEAFFGQGTRLTVV.

This CDR3 is CAWSVQANTGELFF. The CDR3, as DNA: TGTGCCTGGAGTGTACAAGCGAACACCGGGGAGCTGTTTTTT. The rearrangement links TRBV30 to TRBJ2-2; unclear D gene. V lost 0 bases to trimming and J lost 0 bases, with 5 bases between them. Germline assignment: CDR1 GTSNPN and CDR2 SVGIG (reference sequence). The CDR3 is made up of 14 amino acids.

This chain links TRBV6-1 with TRBJ2-7; D remains ambiguous. Per germline, CDR1 MNHNS and CDR2 SASEGT. V lost 4 bases and J lost 1, with 11 bases in between. CDR3 length equals 14 residues. The CDR3 DNA reads as TGTGCCAGCAGTGCAACTTTCCTATCCTACGAGCAGTACTTC. This translates into CASSATFLSYEQYF.